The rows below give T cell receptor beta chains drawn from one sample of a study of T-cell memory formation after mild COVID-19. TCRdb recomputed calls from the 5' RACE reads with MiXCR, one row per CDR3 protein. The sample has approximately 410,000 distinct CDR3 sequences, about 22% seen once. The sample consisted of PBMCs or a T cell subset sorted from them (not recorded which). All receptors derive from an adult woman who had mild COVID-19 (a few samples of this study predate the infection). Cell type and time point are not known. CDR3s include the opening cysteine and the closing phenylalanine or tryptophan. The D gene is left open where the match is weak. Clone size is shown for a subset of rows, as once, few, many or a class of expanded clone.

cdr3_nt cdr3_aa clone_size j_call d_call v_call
TGCGCCAGCAGCTCGGGAACAGGGATCGCTGAAGCTTTCTTT CASSSGTGIAEAFF NA TRBJ1-1 NA TRBV5-1
TGTGCCACCAGCAGAGATCCCCTCAGCACAGATACGCAGTATTTT CATSRDPLSTDTQYF NA TRBJ2-3 NA TRBV15
TGTGCCAGCAGCTTACTCCCTGGTGGAGGGGATACGCAGTATTTT CASSLLPGGGDTQYF NA TRBJ2-3 NA TRBV7-9
TGCGCCAGCAGCTTGGTGGAAGGACTAGCTATCTACGAGCAGTACTTC CASSLVEGLAIYEQYF few TRBJ2-7 TRBD2 TRBV5-1
TGCAGCGTTCCCGCCGGGGGGGGCACTGAAGCTTTCTTT CSVPAGGGTEAFF NA TRBJ1-1 NA TRBV29-1
TGTGCCAGCAGCTCCGAGACTAGCGGGCCCTACAATGAGCAGTTCTTC CASSSETSGPYNEQFF many TRBJ2-1 TRBD2 TRBV7-9
TGTGCCAGCAGCCTCCGGACACATCATAATGAAAAACTGTTTTTT CASSLRTHHNEKLFF NA TRBJ1-4 NA TRBV11-2
TGTGCCAGCAGCCCACCGCAAGGGTGGTATACCGGGGAGCTGTTTTTT CASSPPQGWYTGELFF NA TRBJ2-2 NA TRBV7-2
TGTGCCAGCAGTGAGCATCTAGCGGGGTCCACAGATACGCAGTATTTT CASSEHLAGSTDTQYF NA TRBJ2-3 TRBD2 TRBV6-1
TGTGCCAGACAAGGTGCCATAAGAACTGAAGCTTTCTTT CARQGAIRTEAFF few TRBJ1-1 NA TRBV2
TGTGCCAGCACAGCTTATACTGGACTAGCGGGAGGTAACTCCTACGAGCAGTACTTC CASTAYTGLAGGNSYEQYF once TRBJ2-7 TRBD2 TRBV7-2
TGTGCCACCAGTGAGACAGGAGCTAGCACAGATACGCAGTATTTT CATSETGASTDTQYF NA TRBJ2-3 NA TRBV24-1
TGTGCCAGCAGTGAATGGAAGGGCATCTATGGCTACACCTTC CASSEWKGIYGYTF NA TRBJ1-2 NA TRBV6-1
TGTGCCAGCAGCCAAGTAGGGACTAGCGGGAGGTACGTTGGGTCCTACAATGAGCAGTTCTTC CASSQVGTSGRYVGSYNEQFF NA TRBJ2-1 TRBD2 TRBV4-2
TGCAGTGCGGGGGGGACGAGCTCCTACAATGAGCAGTTCTTC CSAGGTSSYNEQFF NA TRBJ2-1 TRBD2 TRBV20-1
TGCGCCAGCAGCTTGGCCCTGACGAACACTGAAGCTTTCTTT CASSLALTNTEAFF NA TRBJ1-1 NA TRBV5-1
TGTGCCAGCAGCTGGGGGACTAATTTCTTAGGGACCCAGTACTTC CASSWGTNFLGTQYF NA TRBJ2-5 TRBD2 TRBV5-5
TGTGCCAGCAGCTTAGTCTTCAGCGAAGCTTTCTTT CASSLVFSEAFF few TRBJ1-1 NA TRBV11-3
TGTGCCAGCAGCCATCCGGGCCTAGCCAAAAACATTCAGTACTTC CASSHPGLAKNIQYF NA TRBJ2-4 NA TRBV7-9
TGTGCCAGCAGCCAGGGACTTCAGCGGGGGGAGCAGTTCTTC CASSQGLQRGEQFF NA TRBJ2-1 TRBD2 TRBV3-1
TGTGCCAGCGGGCGGACAGGGATGGGCTACGAGCAGTACTTC CASGRTGMGYEQYF NA TRBJ2-7 TRBD1 TRBV6-2/TRBV6-3
TGCGCCAGCAGCTTGGGGACCCTCCTTGGGGCTTTCTTT CASSLGTLLGAFF NA TRBJ1-1 NA TRBV5-1
TGCGCCAGCAGCGGCGGAGACCAAGAGACCCAGTACTTC CASSGGDQETQYF many TRBJ2-5 NA TRBV5-1
TGTGCCAGCAGCTTGAGTGGCACAGGGGGCAGAGAGCAGTTCTTC CASSLSGTGGREQFF NA TRBJ2-1 TRBD1 TRBV5-6
TGTGCCAGCAGTCCCGGGCCCATTATGAGTTATGGCTACACCTTC CASSPGPIMSYGYTF few TRBJ1-2 NA TRBV25-1
TGCGCCAGCAGCCAAGATAGAGGGGGGCGAGAGACCCAGTACTTC CASSQDRGGRETQYF NA TRBJ2-5 NA TRBV4-1
TGTGCCACCCGGTCGGGGGGGAGTACGCAGTATTTT CATRSGGSTQYF few TRBJ2-3 TRBD2 TRBV6-5